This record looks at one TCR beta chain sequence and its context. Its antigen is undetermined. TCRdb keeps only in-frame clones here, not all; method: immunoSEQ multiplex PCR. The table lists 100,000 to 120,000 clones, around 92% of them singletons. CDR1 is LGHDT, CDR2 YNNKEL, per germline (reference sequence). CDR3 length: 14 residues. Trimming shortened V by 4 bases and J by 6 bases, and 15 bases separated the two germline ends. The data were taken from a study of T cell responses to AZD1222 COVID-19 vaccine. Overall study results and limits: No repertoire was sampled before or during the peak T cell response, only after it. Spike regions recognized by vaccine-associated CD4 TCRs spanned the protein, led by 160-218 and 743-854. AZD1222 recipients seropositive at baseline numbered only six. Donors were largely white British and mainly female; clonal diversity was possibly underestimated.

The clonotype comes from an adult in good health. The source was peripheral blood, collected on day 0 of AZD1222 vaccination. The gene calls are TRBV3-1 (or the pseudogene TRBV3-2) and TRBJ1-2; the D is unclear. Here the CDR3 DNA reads TGTGCCAGCAGCCCCCTCGCGATCGATAATGGCTACACCTTC. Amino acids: CASSPLAIDNGYTF.